This TCR beta chain was retrieved from a study of CD8 T cells in Susac syndrome. Random-hexamer reverse transcription was applied to roughly 0.5 to 1 ug RNA. TCRdb ran MiXCR on the immunoSEQ multiplex PCR reads and lists one entry per CDR3 protein. Counted here are around 150,000 distinct CDR3 sequences, 95% occurring once; the ten biggest clones make up about 0.18%. The CDR3 loop spans 14 amino acids. J lost 6 bases, V lost 7 bases, and 8 bases had no gene match. Germline assignment: CDR1 LNHNV and CDR2 YYDKDF (reference sequence). The specimen sequenced was CD8+ T cells from PBMCs. The chain carries TRBV15 and TRBJ2-1; 8 positions agree with TRBD2. The receptor's source is a human donor with Susac syndrome. Written as DNA, the CDR3 is TGTGCCACCAACCCCCTAGCGGGTTCCAATGAGCAGTTCTTC. Encoded protein: CATNPLAGSNEQFF.